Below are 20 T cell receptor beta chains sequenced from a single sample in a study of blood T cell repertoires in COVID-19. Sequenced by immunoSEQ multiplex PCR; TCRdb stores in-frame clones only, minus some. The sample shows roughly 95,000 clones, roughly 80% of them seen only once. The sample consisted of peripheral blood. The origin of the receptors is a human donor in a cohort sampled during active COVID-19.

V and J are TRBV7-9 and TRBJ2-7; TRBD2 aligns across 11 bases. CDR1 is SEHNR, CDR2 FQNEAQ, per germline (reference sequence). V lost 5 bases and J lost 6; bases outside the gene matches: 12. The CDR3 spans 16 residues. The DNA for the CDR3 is TGTGCCAGCAGCACTCCCCTAGCGGGGGGAGGGTCCGAGCAGTACTTC. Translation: CASSTPLAGGGSEQYF.

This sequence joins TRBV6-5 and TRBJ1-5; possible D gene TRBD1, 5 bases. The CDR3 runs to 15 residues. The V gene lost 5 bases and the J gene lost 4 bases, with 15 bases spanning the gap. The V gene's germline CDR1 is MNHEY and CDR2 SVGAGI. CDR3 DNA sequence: TGTGCCAGCAGTACTACCAGGGAGGGGAATCAGCCCCAGCATTTT. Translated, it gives CASSTTREGNQPQHF.

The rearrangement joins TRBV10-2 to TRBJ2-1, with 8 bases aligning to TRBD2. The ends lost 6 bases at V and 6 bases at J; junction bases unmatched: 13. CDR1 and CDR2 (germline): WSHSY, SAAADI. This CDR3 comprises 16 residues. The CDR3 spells CASSTGGESPPNEQFF. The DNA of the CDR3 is TGCGCCAGCAGCACCGGGGGGGAGAGTCCCCCCAATGAGCAGTTCTTC.

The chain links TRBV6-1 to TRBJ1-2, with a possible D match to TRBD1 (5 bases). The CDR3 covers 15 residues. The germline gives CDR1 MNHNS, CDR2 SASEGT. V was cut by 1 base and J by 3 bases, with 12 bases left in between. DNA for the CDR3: TGTGCCAGCAGTGAAGATAAGGGGTCGGACTATGGCTACACCTTC. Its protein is CASSEDKGSDYGYTF.

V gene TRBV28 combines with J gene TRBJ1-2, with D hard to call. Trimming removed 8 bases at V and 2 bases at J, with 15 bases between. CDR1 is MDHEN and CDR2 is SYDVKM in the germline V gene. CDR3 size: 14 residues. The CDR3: CASYGSGYNYGYTF. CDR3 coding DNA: TGTGCCAGCTATGGATCGGGGTACAACTATGGCTACACCTTC.

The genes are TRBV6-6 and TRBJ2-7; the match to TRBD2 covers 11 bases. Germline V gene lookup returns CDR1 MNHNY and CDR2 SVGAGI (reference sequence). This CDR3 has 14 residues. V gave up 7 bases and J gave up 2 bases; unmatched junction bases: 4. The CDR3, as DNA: TGTGCCAGCATCCGTAGCGGGGGGGCCTACGAGCAGTACTTC. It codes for CASIRSGGAYEQYF.

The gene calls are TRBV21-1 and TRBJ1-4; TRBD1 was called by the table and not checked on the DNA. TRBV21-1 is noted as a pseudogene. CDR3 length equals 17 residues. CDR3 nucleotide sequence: TGTGCCAGCAGCGCTCGCTTCGACAGCCCAACTAATGAAAAACTGTTTTTT. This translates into CASSARFDSPTNEKLFF.

CDR3 amino acids: CASSTGTGFEQFF. CDR3 DNA: TGTGCCAGCAGCACCGGGACAGGGTTTGAGCAGTTCTTC. The V and J genes are TRBV7-3 and TRBJ2-1, with 9 bases aligning to TRBD1. V lost 5 bases to trimming and J lost 9 bases; unmatched junction nucleotides: 5. The germline CDR1 and CDR2 sequences are SGHTA and FQGTGA. This CDR3 region has 13 residues.

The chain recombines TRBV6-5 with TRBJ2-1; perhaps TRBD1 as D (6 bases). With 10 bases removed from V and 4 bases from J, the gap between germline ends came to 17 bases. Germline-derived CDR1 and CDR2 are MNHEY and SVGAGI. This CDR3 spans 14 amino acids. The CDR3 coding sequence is TGTGCCATCGAACAGGGACCTCTGTACAATGAGCAGTTCTTC. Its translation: CAIEQGPLYNEQFF.

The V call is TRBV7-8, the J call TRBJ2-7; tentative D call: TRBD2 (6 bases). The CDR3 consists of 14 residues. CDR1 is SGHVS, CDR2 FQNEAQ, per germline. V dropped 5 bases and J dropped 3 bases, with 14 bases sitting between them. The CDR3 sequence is CASSLTWRDYEQYF. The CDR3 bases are TGTGCCAGCAGCCTCACTTGGAGGGACTACGAGCAGTACTTC.

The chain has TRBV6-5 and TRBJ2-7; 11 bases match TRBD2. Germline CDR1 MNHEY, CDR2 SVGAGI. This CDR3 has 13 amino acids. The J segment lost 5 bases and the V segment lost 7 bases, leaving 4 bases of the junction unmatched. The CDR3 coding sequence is TGTGCCAGCACCAGACTAGCGGGAAACGAGCAGTACTTC. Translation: CASTRLAGNEQYF.

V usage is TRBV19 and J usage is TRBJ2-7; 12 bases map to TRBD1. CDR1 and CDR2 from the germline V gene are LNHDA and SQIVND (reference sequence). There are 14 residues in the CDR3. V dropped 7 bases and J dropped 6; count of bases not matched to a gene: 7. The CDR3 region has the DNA TGTGCCAGTAAAGAGGGACAGGGGGCAGGCGAGCAGTACTTC. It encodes CASKEGQGAGEQYF.

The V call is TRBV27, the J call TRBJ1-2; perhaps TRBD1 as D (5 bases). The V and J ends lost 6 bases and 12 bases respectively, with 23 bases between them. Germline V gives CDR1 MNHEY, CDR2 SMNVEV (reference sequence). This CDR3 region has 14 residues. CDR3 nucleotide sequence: TGTGCCAGCAGCTCCGATATGCAGGGCCGTGGGAACACCTTC. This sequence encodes CASSSDMQGRGNTF.

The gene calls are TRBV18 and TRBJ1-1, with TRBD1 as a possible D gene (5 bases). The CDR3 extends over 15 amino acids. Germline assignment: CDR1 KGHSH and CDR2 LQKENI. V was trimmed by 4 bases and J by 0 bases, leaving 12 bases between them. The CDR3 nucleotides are TGTGCCAGCTCACAGGAGGGACGCATGAACACTGAAGCTTTCTTT. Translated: CASSQEGRMNTEAFF.

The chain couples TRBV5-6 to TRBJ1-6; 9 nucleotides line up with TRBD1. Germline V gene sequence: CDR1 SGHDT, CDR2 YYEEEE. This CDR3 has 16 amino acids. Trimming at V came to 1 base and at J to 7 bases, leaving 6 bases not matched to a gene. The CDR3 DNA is TGTGCCAGCAGCTTGTTTTTCGGGACAGGGAATTCACCCCTCCACTTT. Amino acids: CASSLFFGTGNSPLHF.

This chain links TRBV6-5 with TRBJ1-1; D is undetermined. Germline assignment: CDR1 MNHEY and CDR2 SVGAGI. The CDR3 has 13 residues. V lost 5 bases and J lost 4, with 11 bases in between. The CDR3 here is CASSIPGATEAFF. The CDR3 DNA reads TGTGCCAGCAGTATTCCGGGAGCCACTGAAGCTTTCTTT.

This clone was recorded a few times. CDR3 in amino acids: CASSQSTVGYTF. CDR3 DNA: TGTGCCAGCAGCCAATCCACAGTAGGCTACACCTTC. This rearrangement joins TRBV16 to TRBJ1-2; D call uncertain. The CDR3 length is 12 residues. The V end lost 0 bases, the J end lost 8 bases, and 7 bases lay between the germline ends. CDR1 and CDR2 from the germline V gene are KGHSY and FQNENV.

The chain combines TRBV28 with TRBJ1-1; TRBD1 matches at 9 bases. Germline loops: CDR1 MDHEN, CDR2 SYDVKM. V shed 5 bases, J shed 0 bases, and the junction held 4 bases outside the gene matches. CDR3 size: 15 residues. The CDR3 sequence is CASSHRGLMNTEAFF. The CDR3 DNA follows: TGTGCCAGCAGTCACAGGGGGCTTATGAACACTGAAGCTTTCTTT.

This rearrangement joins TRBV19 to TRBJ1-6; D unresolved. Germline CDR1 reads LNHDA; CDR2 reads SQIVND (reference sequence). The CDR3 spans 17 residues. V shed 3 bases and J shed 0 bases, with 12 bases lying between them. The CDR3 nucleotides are TGTGCCAGTAGTATTAGTCAGGCGAGCTCCTATAATTCACCCCTCCACTTT. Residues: CASSISQASSYNSPLHF.

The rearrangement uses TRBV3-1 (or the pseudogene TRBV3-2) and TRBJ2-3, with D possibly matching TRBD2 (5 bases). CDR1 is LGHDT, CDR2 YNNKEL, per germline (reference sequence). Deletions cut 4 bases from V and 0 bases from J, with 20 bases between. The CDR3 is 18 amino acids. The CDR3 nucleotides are TGTGCCAGCAGCCCGAGTCGGGCTAGCAGCCCTAGCACAGATACGCAGTATTTT. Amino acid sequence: CASSPSRASSPSTDTQYF.